One sample yielded the 13 T cell receptor beta chains listed below, sequenced in a study of blood T cell repertoires in COVID-19. Generated by immunoSEQ multiplex PCR, the TCRdb table keeps only in-frame clones and is missing some. Of around 300,000 clones listed, roughly nine tenths were seen once; the top ten hold around 2.2%. The sample comprised peripheral blood. Every receptor here comes from a woman aged 25-40 years with COVID-19, enrolled during active disease.

The V gene is TRBV28, the J gene TRBJ2-7; 9 bases line up with TRBD1. The CDR3 runs to 12 residues. Germline CDR1 and CDR2: MDHEN and SYDVKM. After removal of 10 bases from V and 3 bases from J, the junction contained 4 bases not matched to a gene. For the CDR3, the DNA is TGTGCCACACAGGACAGGGGCTACGAGCAGTACTTC. Residues: CATQDRGYEQYF.

CDR3 region: CASSLVSGDYEQYF. CDR3 DNA sequence: TGTGCCAGCAGCTTAGTATCGGGTGACTACGAGCAGTACTTC. The V gene is TRBV7-2, the J gene TRBJ2-7; no reliable D call. The V end was cut by 1 base, the J end by 3 bases, with 10 bases between. The germline V gene has CDR1 SGHTA and CDR2 FQGNSA. The CDR3 runs to 14 residues.

This chain links TRBV27 with TRBJ1-6; 9 bases map to TRBD1. The CDR3 contains 17 residues. With 6 bases clipped from V and 2 bases from J, the junction kept 8 bases outside the gene matches. Germline values: CDR1 MNHEY, CDR2 SMNVEV (reference sequence). CDR3: CASSRDREGAYNSPLHF. CDR3 nucleotide sequence: TGTGCCAGCAGCCGGGACAGGGAAGGGGCCTATAATTCACCCCTCCACTTT.

A few counts support this clone. V and J are TRBV4-1 and TRBJ2-5, with 11 bases lining up with TRBD1. CDR1 is MGHRA and CDR2 is YSYEKL in the germline V gene. This CDR3 spans 18 amino acids. After removal of 4 bases from V and 5 bases from J, the junction contained 15 bases not matched to a gene. The CDR3 loop is CASSRLTKGTGGSETQYF. CDR3 sequence (DNA): TGCGCCAGCAGCCGCCTAACCAAGGGGACAGGGGGGTCGGAGACCCAGTACTTC.

V usage is TRBV28 and J usage is TRBJ1-5, with unresolved D. This CDR3 contains 16 residues. Germline CDR1 is MDHEN and CDR2 is SYDVKM. Trimming took off 0 bases at V and 4 bases at J, with 13 bases between the two ends. CDR3 residues: CASSLWRISENQPQHF. The CDR3 DNA reads as TGTGCCAGCAGTTTATGGCGGATCTCCGAGAATCAGCCCCAGCATTTT. Filled out from reference TRBV28 and TRBJ1-5, the complete variable domain reads DVKVTQSSRYLVKRTGEKVFLECVQDMDHENMFWYRQDPGLGLRLIYFSYDVKMKEKGDIPEGYSVSREKKERFSLILESASTNQTSMYLCASSLWRISENQPQHFGDGTRLSIL.

J is TRBJ1-2 and V is TRBV5-1; D remains unclear. The V end lost 3 bases, the J end lost 2 bases, and 8 bases lay between the germline ends. CDR1 and CDR2 from the germline V gene are SGHRS and YFSETQ. CDR3 length equals 13 residues. The CDR3 DNA reads TGCGCCAGCAGCTCTGAGGGCAACTATGGCTACACCTTC. It codes for CASSSEGNYGYTF.

The chain carries TRBV2 and TRBJ2-1; TRBD2 agrees at 9 bases. The germline gives CDR1 SNHLY, CDR2 FYNNEI. CDR3 length: 17 residues. V lost 2 bases to trimming and J lost 8 bases; unmatched junction nucleotides: 13. The CDR3 DNA sequence: TGTGCCAGCAGTGAATCGGTACGGCTAGCGGGAAGAGATGAGCAGTTCTTC. It encodes CASSESVRLAGRDEQFF.

The chain joins TRBV27 to TRBJ2-3; 8 positions match TRBD2. V shed 4 bases and J 4 bases; nucleotides not matched to a gene: 7. This CDR3 is built from 15 residues. Germline V gives CDR1 MNHEY, CDR2 SMNVEV (reference sequence). The CDR3 protein is CASSSGKRGSDTQYF. CDR3 in DNA: TGTGCCAGCAGTTCTGGCAAGCGGGGGTCAGATACGCAGTATTTT.

The chain uses TRBV28 and TRBJ1-1; no definite D call. The CDR3 is made up of 11 amino acids. Per germline, CDR1 MDHEN and CDR2 SYDVKM. V shed 6 bases and J shed 8 bases, with 10 bases lying between them. CDR3 DNA: TGTGCCAGCAGCCATAGTTGGGAAGCTTTCTTT. It is translated as CASSHSWEAFF.

The V call is TRBV7-8, the J call TRBJ2-2; 11 bases fit TRBD2. The CDR3 contains 16 residues. Trimming took 10 bases from V and 0 from J; bases not matched to a gene: 7. Germline V gene lookup returns CDR1 SGHVS and CDR2 FQNEAQ. CDR3 nucleotide sequence: TGTGCCACCGAGACTAGCGGGACAGCGAACACCGGGGAGCTGTTTTTT. Residues: CATETSGTANTGELFF.

The V and J genes are TRBV30 and TRBJ1-1, with TRBD1 as a possible D gene (5 bases). This CDR3 is built from 13 residues. Deletions cut 2 bases from V and 6 bases from J, with 13 bases between. Germline V gene sequence: CDR1 GTSNPN, CDR2 SVGIG (reference sequence). The CDR3: CAWSMAGKAEAFF. In DNA form, the CDR3 reads TGTGCCTGGAGTATGGCAGGGAAGGCTGAAGCTTTCTTT.

Comment on this clone: The sample carries other DNA sequences with the same CDR3. The gene calls are TRBV7-2 and TRBJ2-3; 9 nucleotides agree with TRBD2. Germline CDR1 SGHTA, CDR2 FQGNSA. V was clipped by 3 bases and J by 1 base; unmatched bases: 2. The CDR3 is made up of 15 amino acids. The CDR3 protein is CASSLRLAGTDTQYF. The CDR3 DNA follows: TGTGCCAGCAGCTTGCGACTAGCGGGCACAGATACGCAGTATTTT.

The chain recombines TRBV19 with TRBJ2-2; 7 bases align to TRBD2. This CDR3 is built from 18 residues. Germline V gene data show CDR1 as LNHDA and CDR2 as SQIVND (reference sequence). Trimming cost V 6 bases and J 4 bases; bases outside gene matches: 17. CDR3 sequence reads: CASSPEVNRLAATGELFF. CDR3 DNA sequence: TGTGCCAGTAGCCCGGAGGTAAACCGACTAGCTGCCACCGGGGAGCTGTTTTTT.